The following is a T cell receptor (beta chain) sequence with its context. The target antigen is unknown. The germline V gene encodes CDR1 GTSNPN and CDR2 SVGIG (reference sequence). CDR3 length: 15 amino acids. The junction had 5 bases not matched to a gene; V was cut back by 2 bases and J by 2 bases. The data are from a study of CD8+ T cells in alopecia areata. Findings and caveats of the study: The study found that many expanded lesional clones persisted in scalp and blood during tofacitinib.

Extracted RNA was reverse transcribed, and the resulting cDNA served as sequencing template. The data were produced by immunoSEQ multiplex PCR, yet TCRdb's version contains in-frame clones alone and is incomplete. The sample carries approximately 210,000 clones, 45% to 65% recorded once. Documented treatment: oral pan-JAK inhibitor, 5-10 mg twice daily. Peripheral blood and lesional scalp punch biopsies were taken from alopecia areata patients. Sequences were derived from CD4+ T cells sorted from blood, sampled at week 4, from a patient treated with tofacitinib. The receptor comes from a human donor with alopecia areata. The J gene is TRBJ2-5, the V gene TRBV30, with TRBD2 matching 10 bases. The chain's CDR3 is CAWSTGLARQETQYF. The CDR3 region has the DNA TGTGCCTGGAGTACGGGACTAGCGAGACAAGAGACCCAGTACTTC.